The rows below give T cell receptor beta chains drawn from one sample of a study of T cell responses to AZD1222 COVID-19 vaccine. Some clones are missing from TCRdb's copy, which holds only in-frame ones; the method was immunoSEQ multiplex PCR. The table records roughly 96,000 clones, roughly 87% of them present only once. The sample consisted of peripheral blood, taken on day 0 of AZD1222 vaccination. The origin of the receptors is an adult in good health. The CDR3 runs from the conserved cysteine through the conserved F or W. A D gene is named only where the DNA matches it firmly. Some rows have no size entry. The others give once, few or many, or a class for an expanded clone.

cdr3_nt cdr3_aa clone_size j_call d_call v_call
TGTGCCAGTAGGACAGGGGTGGCACCCCAGCATTTT CASRTGVAPQHF NA TRBJ1-5 TRBD1 TRBV19
TGTGCCAGCAGCCCGCGACGAGATTCACCCCTCCACTTT CASSPRRDSPLHF NA TRBJ1-6 NA TRBV3-1/TRBV3-2
TGTGCCAGTAGTATGACAGGGGAGGACTATGGCTACACCTTC CASSMTGEDYGYTF NA TRBJ1-2 TRBD1 TRBV19
TGTGCCACCAGCGGACCTCAAAGGGCGAAGGGAAACACCATATATTTT CATSGPQRAKGNTIYF NA TRBJ1-3 NA TRBV15
TGTGCCAGCAGCTTAGTACCGGGAGGTGGCTACACCTTC CASSLVPGGGYTF NA TRBJ1-2 NA TRBV7-2
TGTGCCAGCAGCTTGCTGGGCTACGGGGAGCTGTTTTTT CASSLLGYGELFF NA TRBJ2-2 NA TRBV5-8
TGTGCCTGGAGTGTACAGGGAGAGACCCAGTACTTC CAWSVQGETQYF NA TRBJ2-5 NA TRBV30
TGTGCCAGCAGCCCCGGGCCAAAGGGGAATGGCTACACCTTC CASSPGPKGNGYTF NA TRBJ1-2 NA TRBV5-5
TGTGCCAGTATGAACGACCCCGGGACAGGGGATCAGCCCCAGCATTTT CASMNDPGTGDQPQHF NA TRBJ1-5 TRBD1 TRBV19
TGTGCCAGCAGCTCCGCAAGGGCCTCCTACGAGCAGTACTTC CASSSARASYEQYF NA TRBJ2-7 NA TRBV7-2
TGTGCCTGGACCGTATATCCCCGGGGGCCAGATACGCAGTATTTT CAWTVYPRGPDTQYF NA TRBJ2-3 NA TRBV30
TGTGCCATCAGTGATACAGATAATTCACCCCTCCACTTT CAISDTDNSPLHF once TRBJ1-6 NA TRBV10-3
TGTGCCAGCAGCTTAAGCCCCCCGGGGGGCCTTTACAATGAGCAGTTCTTC CASSLSPPGGLYNEQFF NA TRBJ2-1 NA TRBV7-3
TGTGCCAGCAGTGAGGTGGATAGCTCCTACAATGAGCAGTTCTTC CASSEVDSSYNEQFF once TRBJ2-1 NA TRBV2
TGTGCCACCAGCAGAGATCAGGGAGGGGAGCTGTTTTTT CATSRDQGGELFF NA TRBJ2-2 NA TRBV15
TGTGCCAGCAGCTTGTGGACGGTTTATAATTCACCCCTCCACTTT CASSLWTVYNSPLHF NA TRBJ1-6 NA TRBV5-8
TGTGCCAGCAGCTTATCTAGGGGGATTAACTATGGCTACACCTTC CASSLSRGINYGYTF NA TRBJ1-2 NA TRBV11-2
TGTGCCAGCAGAGAGGACACGGGCACCGATCAGCCCCAGCATTTT CASREDTGTDQPQHF NA TRBJ1-5 NA TRBV7-8
TGTGCCATCACAGCAGACAGCTATGGCTACACCTTC CAITADSYGYTF once TRBJ1-2 NA TRBV10-3
TGCGCCAGCAGCCAAGGACAGGGAGGAGGCTACACCTTC CASSQGQGGGYTF NA TRBJ1-2 TRBD1 TRBV10-2
TGTGCCAGCAGCTCCACCCCTTTCAACACTGAAGCTTTCTTT CASSSTPFNTEAFF NA TRBJ1-1 NA TRBV7-3
TGTGCCATCAGTGAAAATCAGGGAACGGAGCAGTACTTC CAISENQGTEQYF NA TRBJ2-7 NA TRBV10-3
TGTGCCAGCTCACCAAGAACAACTGGGGCCAACGTCCTGACTTTC CASSPRTTGANVLTF once TRBJ2-6 NA TRBV18
TGTGCCAGCAGACGGGTTCTGAGACAGACTGAAGCTTTCTTT CASRRVLRQTEAFF NA TRBJ1-1 NA TRBV5-8
TGTGCCAGCAGTTTCCCGGGACAGGGGGTATGGACTGAAGCTTTCTTT CASSFPGQGVWTEAFF NA TRBJ1-1 TRBD1 TRBV28
TGTGCCAGCAGCGTAGGCCAGGGTGGCTATGGCTACACCTTC CASSVGQGGYGYTF NA TRBJ1-2 NA TRBV9
TGTGCCAGCAGCTTAACGGAGAGGGGGAACACTGAAGCTTTCTTT CASSLTERGNTEAFF NA TRBJ1-1 NA TRBV7-8
TGTGCCAGCAACGCGAGGGGCTCCTACGAGCAGTACTTC CASNARGSYEQYF NA TRBJ2-7 NA TRBV28
TGTGCCAGTAGTACCCAATCCCGCGGGGGGAATCAGCCCCAGCATTTT CASSTQSRGGNQPQHF NA TRBJ1-5 NA TRBV19
TGTGCCAGTAGTATAAGTTTGGGATCAGGAGTCGGGCAGCCCCAGCATTTT CASSISLGSGVGQPQHF NA TRBJ1-5 NA TRBV19
TGTGCCAGCAGTAAAAGGACAGGGAGGGGTTCCTACGAGCAGTACTTC CASSKRTGRGSYEQYF NA TRBJ2-7 NA TRBV2
TGCGCCAGCAGCCCCGAGGCCGGGACAGATTACGAGCAGTACTTC CASSPEAGTDYEQYF NA TRBJ2-7 TRBD1 TRBV4-3
TGTGCCAGCAGCCCCCAGAGCGGGGTAAAGACCCAGTACTTC CASSPQSGVKTQYF NA TRBJ2-5 TRBD2 TRBV2
TGTGCCAGCAAGGGGCCTAGCGGCCACTCCTGCCCTTACGAGCAGTACTTC CASKGPSGHSCPYEQYF once TRBJ2-7 NA TRBV21-1
TGTGCCAGCAGCCAGGCCAGGGGGAATTCACCCCTCCACTTT CASSQARGNSPLHF NA TRBJ1-6 TRBD1 TRBV3-1/TRBV3-2
TGTGCCAGCAGCCGGGACACCTCTAACTATGGCTACACCTTC CASSRDTSNYGYTF NA TRBJ1-2 NA TRBV2
TGTGCCAGCAGGGGGGACCCCTACGAGCAGTACTTC CASRGDPYEQYF once TRBJ2-7 NA TRBV2
TGTGCCAGCAGTCGACAGGGTGGGAGCAATCAGCCCCAGCATTTT CASSRQGGSNQPQHF NA TRBJ1-5 TRBD1 TRBV6-5
TGTGCCAGCAGTGACCTAGCGGGGACCTACGAGCAGTACTTC CASSDLAGTYEQYF NA TRBJ2-7 TRBD2 TRBV27
TGTGCCAGCAGTTACTGGGCTTTCAATCAGCCCCAGCATTTT CASSYWAFNQPQHF NA TRBJ1-5 NA TRBV6-2/TRBV6-3
TGTGCCTGGAGTGTCGGGAGTACGGGCACAGATACGCAGTATTTT CAWSVGSTGTDTQYF NA TRBJ2-3 NA TRBV30
TGTGCCAGCTCACCCGGGACAGGGGGCAACGAGCAGTACTTC CASSPGTGGNEQYF NA TRBJ2-7 TRBD1 TRBV18
TGTGCCTGGAGGGTAGCGGGGGTATACGAGCAGTACTTC CAWRVAGVYEQYF NA TRBJ2-7 TRBD2 TRBV30
TGCGCCAGCAGCCCTCAAGGAAGGGGCAGACCGATACATGGCTACGAGCAGTACTTC CASSPQGRGRPIHGYEQYF few TRBJ2-7 NA TRBV4-1
TGTGCCAGCAGTGGCGGCGGGGGGATAATTGCCGAGACCCAGTACTTC CASSGGGGIIAETQYF NA TRBJ2-5 TRBD2 TRBV2
TGTGCCAGCAGTTTCGTCGAGGGGGCGCCGTATTCACCCCTCCACTTT CASSFVEGAPYSPLHF NA TRBJ1-6 TRBD1 TRBV28
TGTGCCAGCAGCTCCACTCGTGCGGGACGGAGCTCCTACGAGCAGTACTTC CASSSTRAGRSSYEQYF NA TRBJ2-7 NA TRBV7-9
TGTGCCAGTAGTGTTGATAGCAATCAGCCCCAGCATTTT CASSVDSNQPQHF few TRBJ1-5 NA TRBV19
TGTGCCAGCAGTGAAGCTTCGGCCGGTAAAGGGACCTACGAGCAGTACTTC CASSEASAGKGTYEQYF NA TRBJ2-7 NA TRBV2
TGTGCCAGCAGCCCCCGGACAGGTGGGTCCGGGGAGCTGTTTTTT CASSPRTGGSGELFF NA TRBJ2-2 TRBD1 TRBV5-6
TGCGCCAGCAGCTTGGGACAGTCTCATGGCTACACCTTC CASSLGQSHGYTF NA TRBJ1-2 NA TRBV5-1